This T cell receptor (beta chain) was documented in a study of response to subunit inactivated influenza vaccine. The CDR3 loop spans 15 amino acids. After removal of 0 bases from V and 5 bases from J, the junction contained 4 bases not matched to a gene. CDR1 and CDR2 from the germline V gene are SGHRS and YFSETQ. This clonotype has just a few counts. Each CDR3 protein is one row after TCRdb ran MiXCR on the RT-PCR reads. The repertoire holds 550,000 to 800,000 distinct CDR3 sequences, with approximately 14% as singletons. The receptor comes from a man over 45 who received an inactivated influenza vaccine. The rearrangement joins TRBV5-1 to TRBJ2-5; 10 bases align to TRBD2. The source was PBMCs from blood, collected roughly 12 days after vaccination. CDR3 DNA: TGCGCCAGCAGCTTGGCCGGGACTAGCGAGGAGACCCAGTACTTC. Translating gives CASSLAGTSEETQYF.